These 9 T cell receptor beta chains came from one sample sequenced in a study of blood T cell repertoires in COVID-19. Clones were read by immunoSEQ multiplex PCR, and TCRdb kept only the in-frame ones, dropping some. The data contain over 120,000 clones, around 73% of them singletons. The sequenced sample consisted of PBMCs or T cells enriched from blood (not recorded which). All receptors come from a woman in her fifties or sixties who had recovered from COVID-19.

The chain carries TRBV20-1 and TRBJ2-5, with D possibly matching TRBD1 (6 bases). V lost 6 bases, J lost 4 bases, and 9 bases lay in between. Germline V gene lookup returns CDR1 DFQATT and CDR2 SNEGSKA (reference sequence). The CDR3 covers 11 residues. The CDR3 sequence is CSATRGETQYF. The CDR3, as DNA: TGCAGTGCGACCAGGGGAGAGACCCAGTACTTC.

In its sample, this clone was seen many times. This sequence joins TRBV7-5 and TRBJ2-1; the table assigns TRBD2, which was not confirmed against the DNA. TRBV7-5 corresponds to a pseudogene. The CDR3 spans 16 residues. The CDR3 coding sequence is TGTGTCAGAAGCTGCCACTACAGCGGGGGGGCTAGTGAGCAGTTCTTC. This codes for CVRSCHYSGGASEQFF.

The chain joins TRBV18 to TRBJ1-1, with a weak D call TRBD1 (6 bases). CDR1 KGHSH and CDR2 LQKENI come from the germline V gene. The CDR3 length is 14 residues. Between the trimmed V and J ends, which lost 8 bases and 4 bases, there was a span of 17 bases. CDR3 nucleotides: TGTGCCAGCCTCCTGGCAGGGGCGAGCACTGAAGCTTTCTTT. This codes for CASLLAGASTEAFF.

With regard to this clone: Within the sample, other DNA sequences also encode this same CDR3. The gene calls are TRBV28 and TRBJ1-4, with a weak D call TRBD1 (6 bases). The germline V gene encodes CDR1 MDHEN and CDR2 SYDVKM. Trimming took off 6 bases at V and 3 bases at J, with 8 bases between the two ends. The CDR3 runs to 13 residues. The CDR3 DNA is TGTGCCAGCAGGGACAGCCCTAATGAAAAACTGTTTTTT. It is translated as CASRDSPNEKLFF. Supplemented by reference TRBV28 and TRBJ1-4, the full variable domain reads DVKVTQSSRYLVKRTGEKVFLECVQDMDHENMFWYRQDPGLGLRLIYFSYDVKMKEKGDIPEGYSVSREKKERFSLILESASTNQTSMYLCASRDSPNEKLFFGSGTQLSVL.

The chain recombines TRBV5-1 with TRBJ2-3, with TRBD2 matching 10 bases. With V trimmed by 1 base and J by 15 bases, 8 bases remained unmatched. This CDR3 comprises 13 residues. Germline CDR1 SGHRS, CDR2 YFSETQ. As DNA, the CDR3 is TGCGCCAGCAGCTTGACAGAGCGGGGGGGCCCATATTTT. This translates into CASSLTERGGPYF.

This clone was counted only a few times. V gene TRBV5-1 combines with J gene TRBJ2-7; D perhaps matches TRBD2 (6 bases). Germline V gene sequence: CDR1 SGHRS, CDR2 YFSETQ. V was trimmed by 3 bases and J by 5 bases, leaving 12 bases between them. The length of the CDR3 is 13 residues. Here the CDR3 DNA reads TGCGCCAGCAGCTATGGAGGAGGGGACGAGCAGTACTTC. Translating it yields CASSYGGGDEQYF.

This clone has only one observation. The chain carries TRBV27 and TRBJ2-7, with 7 positions matching TRBD1. The germline CDR1 and CDR2 sequences are MNHEY and SMNVEV (reference sequence). The CDR3 totals 12 residues. The trim removed 5 bases at V and 6 bases at J, leaving 4 bases unmatched. CDR3 in DNA: TGTGCCAGCAGTCACAGGGGTATCGAGCAGTACTTC. Protein sequence: CASSHRGIEQYF.

This chain uses TRBV6-6 with TRBJ2-7; possible D gene TRBD2, 7 bases. Trimming pared 0 bases from V and 7 bases from J, leaving 13 bases between. The CDR3 is 14 amino acids. Germline assignment: CDR1 MNHNY and CDR2 SVGAGI (reference sequence). CDR3 bases: TGTGCCAGCAGTTACTCGGGCGGGGGCGATGAGCAGTACGTC. Translating it yields CASSYSGGGDEQYV.

The rearrangement joins TRBV3-1 (or the pseudogene TRBV3-2) to TRBJ2-7; TRBD2 matches 7 bases. The CDR3 length is 16 residues. V lost 1 base and J lost 3; bases outside the gene matches: 9. Per germline, CDR1 LGHDT and CDR2 YNNKEL (reference sequence). The chain's CDR3 is CASSQVDHGLDYEQYF. CDR3 in DNA: TGTGCCAGCAGCCAAGTCGATCACGGACTAGACTACGAGCAGTACTTC.